This TCR beta chain originates from a study of T cells expressing NK-cell markers. General study findings and limits: What remained unclear was the HCMV specificity of expanded NKG2C+ T cell clones.

Notes on this clonotype: Antigen: not known.

Researchers built TCR beta cDNA using 5'RACE template switching with UMIs. TCRdb reprocessed the 5' RACE reads; each CDR3 protein has one entry and no DNA is given. The data show some 150,000 distinct CDR3 sequences, and the top ten clones hold more than 10%. The CDR3 length is 12 residues. Germline loops: CDR1 SEHNR, CDR2 FQNEAQ (reference sequence). Sequencing was carried out using blood T cells: a sorted CD56 or NKG2C T cell subset, CD4+ or CD8+ T cells, or bulk PBMC T cells (not recorded which). This sequence was found in a man aged 18 to 35 in good health. The chain joins TRBV7-9 to TRBJ2-3. The CDR3 sequence is CASSATLDTQYF.